This T cell receptor (beta chain) was recovered during a study of T cells in localized non-small cell lung cancer. Turning to this clone: Its specificity is unknown.

Study results and caveats: The highest T cell clonality was in uninvolved adjacent lung, above tumor.

Germline V gene data show CDR1 as ENHRY and CDR2 as SYGVKD. This CDR3 spans 14 amino acids. The V gene lost 3 bases and the J gene lost 5 bases, with 13 bases spanning the gap. The method was immunoSEQ multiplex PCR; TCRdb's version includes in-frame clones alone and lacks a portion of them. This table has tens of thousands of clones, roughly 80% appearing once. The receptor comes from a man aged 40-75 years with stage II lung adenocarcinoma. The chain joins TRBV10-3 to TRBJ1-1; no clear D. The sequenced sample was PBMCs, obtained before any cancer treatment. This chain's CDR3 is CAISEGPHGTEAFF. The CDR3 DNA reads as TGTGCCATCAGTGAAGGGCCTCATGGGACTGAAGCTTTCTTT.